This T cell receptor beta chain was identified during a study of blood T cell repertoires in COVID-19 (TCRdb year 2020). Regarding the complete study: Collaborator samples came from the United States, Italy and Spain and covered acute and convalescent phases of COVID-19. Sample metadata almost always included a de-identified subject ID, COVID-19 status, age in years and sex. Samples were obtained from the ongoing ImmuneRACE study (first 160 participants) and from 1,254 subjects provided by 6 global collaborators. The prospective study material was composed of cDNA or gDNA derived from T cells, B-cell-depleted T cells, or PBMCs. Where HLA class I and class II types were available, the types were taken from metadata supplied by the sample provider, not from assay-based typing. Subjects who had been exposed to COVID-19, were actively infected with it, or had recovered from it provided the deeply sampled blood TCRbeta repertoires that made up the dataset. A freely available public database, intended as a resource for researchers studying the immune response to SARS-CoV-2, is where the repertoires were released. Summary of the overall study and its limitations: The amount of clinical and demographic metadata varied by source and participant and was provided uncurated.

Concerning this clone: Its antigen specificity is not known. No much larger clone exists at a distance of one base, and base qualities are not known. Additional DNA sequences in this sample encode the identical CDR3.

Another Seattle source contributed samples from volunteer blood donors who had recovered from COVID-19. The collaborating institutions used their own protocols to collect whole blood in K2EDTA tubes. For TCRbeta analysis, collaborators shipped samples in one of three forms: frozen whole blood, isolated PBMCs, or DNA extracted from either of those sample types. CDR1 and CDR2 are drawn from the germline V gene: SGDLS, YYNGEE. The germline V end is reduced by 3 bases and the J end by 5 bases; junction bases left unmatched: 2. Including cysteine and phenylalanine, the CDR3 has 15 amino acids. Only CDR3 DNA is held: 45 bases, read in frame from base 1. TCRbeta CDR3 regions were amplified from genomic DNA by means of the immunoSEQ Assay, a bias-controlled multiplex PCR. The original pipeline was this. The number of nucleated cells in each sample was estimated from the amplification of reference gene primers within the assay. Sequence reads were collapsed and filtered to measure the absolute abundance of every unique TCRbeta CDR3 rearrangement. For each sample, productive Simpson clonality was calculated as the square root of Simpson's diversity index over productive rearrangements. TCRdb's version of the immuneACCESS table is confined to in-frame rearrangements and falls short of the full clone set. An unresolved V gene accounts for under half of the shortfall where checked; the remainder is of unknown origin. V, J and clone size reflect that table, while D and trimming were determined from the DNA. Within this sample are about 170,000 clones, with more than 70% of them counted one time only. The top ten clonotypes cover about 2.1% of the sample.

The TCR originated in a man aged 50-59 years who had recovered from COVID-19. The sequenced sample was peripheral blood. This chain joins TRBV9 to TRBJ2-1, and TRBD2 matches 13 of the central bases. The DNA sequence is TGTGCCAGCAGCGCAGGACTAGCGGGGGACAATGAGCAGTTCTTC. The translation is CASSAGLAGDNEQFF.